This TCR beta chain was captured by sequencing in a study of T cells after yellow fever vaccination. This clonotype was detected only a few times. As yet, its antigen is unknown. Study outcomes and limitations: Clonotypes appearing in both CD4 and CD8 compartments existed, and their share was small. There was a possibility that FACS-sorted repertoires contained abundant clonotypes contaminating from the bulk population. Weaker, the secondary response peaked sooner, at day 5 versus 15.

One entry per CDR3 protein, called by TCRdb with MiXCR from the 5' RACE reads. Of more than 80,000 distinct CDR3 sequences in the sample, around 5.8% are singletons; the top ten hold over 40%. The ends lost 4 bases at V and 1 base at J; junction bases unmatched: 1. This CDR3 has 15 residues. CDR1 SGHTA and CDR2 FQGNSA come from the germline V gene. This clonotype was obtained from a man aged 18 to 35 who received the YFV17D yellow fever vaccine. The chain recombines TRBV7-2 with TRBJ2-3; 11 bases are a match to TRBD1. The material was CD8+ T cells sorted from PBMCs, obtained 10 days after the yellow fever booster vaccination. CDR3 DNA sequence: TGTGCCAGCAGCTGGACAGGGGGCGGCACAGATACGCAGTATTTT. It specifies CASSWTGGGTDTQYF.